This TCR beta chain was recovered during a study of CD8+CD57+ T cells in acquired aplastic anemia (dated 2018 in TCRdb). Describing the broader study: On average, sorted CD4+ and CD8+ cells yielded 2.5 to 3.5 ug of extracted DNA, with a range of 0.2 to 27.4 ug. CD8+CD57+ expansion was defined as frequency above the mean frequency observed in healthy subjects. Beyond this particular receptor, the publication reports: No significant difference in CD8+ Simpson's diversity was found between patients and healthy controls (P=0.060). About 29 CD8+ CDR3 sequences were found to be shared between patients and controls, but these sequences appeared to be highly expressed in patients and within the immunodominant clones of the patients.

This clonotype was picked up a small number of times. Its antigen target is currently unknown. Per-base quality was not reported, and no clone a single base away is much larger than it. CDR1 and CDR2, looked up from the germline V gene (reference sequence), are LNHDA and SQIVND. The CDR3 goes from the cysteine to the phenylalanine over 12 residues. Of the read, only the CDR3 DNA is kept; its 36 bases are in frame from base 1. V lost 7 bases and J lost 4 bases; the stretch between them is 10 bases long. Profiling of TCR beta VDJ combinations and CDR3 sequences used genomic DNA as the template. An Illumina HiSeq 2000 was the platform used for TCR repertoire sequencing. Per the authors' processing: Repertoires were assessed using TRBV/TRBJ rearrangement plots, CDR3 size and DJ length profiles, and Simpson's diversity index. Whichever DNA sequence was most abundant in the deep sequencing data was defined as the immunodominant clone. CDR3 amino acid sequences were screened for sharing across subjects and were compared with published repertoires and the VDJdb database. TCRdb redid the processing of the public reads, applying fastp at Q25 and MiXCR, and retained in-frame beta chains. Entries are consolidated by CDR3 protein sequence, retaining the most common genes and DNA. V and J calls and clone size were set by TCRdb, not the authors. A total of 150,000 to 200,000 distinct CDR3 sequences appear in this sample, around 48% of them only once. The ten most abundant clones make up roughly 1.1% of the sample.

The patients picked for sequencing were ones in whom flow cytometry had shown an expansion of CD8+CD57+ cells. Every patient had a diagnosis of severe acquired aplastic anemia based on International Study of Aplastic Anemia and Agranulocytosis and Camitta criteria. Patients had received no therapy at the time of blood sampling. The study deep-sequenced TCR repertoires of sorted CD4+ and CD8+ blood T cells from severe aplastic anemia patients and healthy subjects. Patients were enrolled under clinicaltrials.gov protocols 00001620, 01623167, 00001397, 00071045, 00081523 and 00961064 in the USA. Ficoll-Paque density gradient centrifugation was used to isolate peripheral blood mononuclear cells. Before DNA extraction, CD4+ and CD8+ T cells were sorted with FACS or magnetic beads.

This TCR was recovered from a human donor with aplastic anemia. Sequenced: sorted CD4+, CD8+, or CD8+CD57+ T cells (not recorded which) from PBMCs. The chain links TRBV19 with TRBJ2-5; no confident D gene assignment can be made. The CDR3 protein is CASKGDGETQYF. The sequenced DNA: TGTGCCAGTAAGGGTGATGGAGAGACCCAGTACTTC.